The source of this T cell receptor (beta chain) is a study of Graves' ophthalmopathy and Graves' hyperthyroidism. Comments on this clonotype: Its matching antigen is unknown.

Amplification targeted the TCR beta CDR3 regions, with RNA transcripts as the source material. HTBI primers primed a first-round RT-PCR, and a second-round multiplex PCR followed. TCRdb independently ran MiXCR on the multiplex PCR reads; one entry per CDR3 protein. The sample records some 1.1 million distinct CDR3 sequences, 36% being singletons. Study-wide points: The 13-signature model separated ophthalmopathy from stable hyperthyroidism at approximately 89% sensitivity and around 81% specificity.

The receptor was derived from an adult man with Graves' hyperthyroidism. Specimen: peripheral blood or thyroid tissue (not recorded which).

CDR3 sequence: CASAPSGTAYEQYF. CDR3 nucleotide sequence: TGTGCCAGCGCCCCCAGCGGGACCGCCTACGAGCAGTACTTC. The rearrangement uses TRBV25-1 and TRBJ2-7; 7 positions agree with TRBD2. The CDR3 loop spans 14 amino acids. With V trimmed by 8 bases and J by 2 bases, 9 bases remained unmatched. Germline CDR1 MGHDK, CDR2 SYGVNS.